This T cell receptor beta chain came from a study of Ad26.COV2.S vaccination and SARS-CoV-2 variants. The study's findings and limits: Those who received vaccine or placebo ended up with similar non-spike TCR breadth. The analyses of TCR breadth and depth may have understated the size of total T cell responses. Ad26.COV2.S recipients had broader spike-specific TCRs (P = 0.0014).

Noted treatment: around 19 received Ad26.COV2.S at low or high dose, single or two shots; 5 received placebo; per-sample allocation not given. The samples date from day 63 after the first vaccine or placebo injection. CDR3 size: 15 residues. Trimming cost V 6 bases and J 2 bases; bases outside gene matches: 5. The germline V gene encodes CDR1 MDHEN and CDR2 SYDVKM. The table came from immunoSEQ multiplex PCR; TCRdb's copy has only in-frame clones and leaves some out. The sample holds nearly 400,000 clones, over 75% seen once. A remark on this clone: Antigen unknown.

This sequence originates from a person aged 18 to 59 who received the Ad26.COV2.S COVID-19 vaccine or a placebo. This chain uses TRBV28 with TRBJ2-7; the match to TRBD1 covers 12 bases. Sequences were derived from peripheral blood, sampled in a trial of Ad26.COV2.S vaccine versus placebo. The CDR3 DNA is TGTGCCAGCAGGGCCGGGACAGGGGGCGCCTACGAGCAGTACTTC. The encoded protein is CASRAGTGGAYEQYF.